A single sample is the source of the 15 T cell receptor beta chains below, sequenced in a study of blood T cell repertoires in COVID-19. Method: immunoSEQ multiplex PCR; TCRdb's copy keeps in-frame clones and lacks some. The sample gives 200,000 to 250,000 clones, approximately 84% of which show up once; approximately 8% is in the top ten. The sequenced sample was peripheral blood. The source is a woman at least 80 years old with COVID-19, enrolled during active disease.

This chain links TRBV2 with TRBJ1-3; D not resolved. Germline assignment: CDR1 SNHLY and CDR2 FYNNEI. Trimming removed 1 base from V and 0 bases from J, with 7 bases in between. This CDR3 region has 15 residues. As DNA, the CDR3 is TGTGCCAGCAGTGAAGGGCGGAGCTCTGGAAACACCATATATTTT. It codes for CASSEGRSSGNTIYF.

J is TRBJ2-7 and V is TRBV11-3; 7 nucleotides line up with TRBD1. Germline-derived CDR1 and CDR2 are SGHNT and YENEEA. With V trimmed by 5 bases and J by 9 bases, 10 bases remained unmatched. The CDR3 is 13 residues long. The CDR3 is CASSRPSQGTQYF. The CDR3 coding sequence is TGTGCCAGCAGCAGACCTTCACAGGGGACGCAGTACTTC. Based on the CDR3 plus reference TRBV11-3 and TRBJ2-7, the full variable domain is EAGVVQSPRYKIIEKKQPVAFWCNPISGHNTLYWYLQNLGQGPELLIRYENEEAVDDSQLPKDRFSAERLKGVDSTLKIQPAELGDSAVYLCASSRPSQGTQYFGPGTRLTVT.

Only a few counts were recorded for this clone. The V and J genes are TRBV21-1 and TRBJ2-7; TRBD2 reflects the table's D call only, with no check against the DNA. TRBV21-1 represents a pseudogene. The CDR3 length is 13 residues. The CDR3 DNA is TGTGCCAGCAGCAAAGCATTCGGGGTCACTGGGTACTTC. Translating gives CASSKAFGVTGYF.

This CDR3 reads CASSAGQAFSGNTIYF. The CDR3, as DNA: TGTGCCAGCAGCGCCGGACAGGCCTTCTCTGGAAACACCATATATTTT. The rearrangement joins TRBV9 to TRBJ1-3, with 7 bases that match TRBD1. This CDR3 region has 16 residues. Losses at the gene ends were 3 bases for V and 0 bases for J; bases not matched to a gene: 6. Germline V lookup: CDR1 SGDLS, CDR2 YYNGEE.

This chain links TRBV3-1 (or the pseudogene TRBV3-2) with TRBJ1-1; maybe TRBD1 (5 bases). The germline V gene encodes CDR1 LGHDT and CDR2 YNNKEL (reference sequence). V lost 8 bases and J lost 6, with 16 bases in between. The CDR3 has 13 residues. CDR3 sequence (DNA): TGTGCCAGCGGGGGGGTCGGAGGGGCTGAAGCTTTCTTT. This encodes CASGGVGGAEAFF.

CDR3 sequence: CASSLIGAAGHEQYF. CDR3 coding DNA: TGCGCCAGCAGCCTTATTGGGGCAGCCGGTCACGAGCAGTACTTC. V gene TRBV5-1 combines with J gene TRBJ2-7; D is possibly TRBD1 (5 bases). Germline V lookup: CDR1 SGHRS, CDR2 YFSETQ. The CDR3 consists of 15 residues. V was pared by 4 bases and J by 5 bases, with 19 bases between.

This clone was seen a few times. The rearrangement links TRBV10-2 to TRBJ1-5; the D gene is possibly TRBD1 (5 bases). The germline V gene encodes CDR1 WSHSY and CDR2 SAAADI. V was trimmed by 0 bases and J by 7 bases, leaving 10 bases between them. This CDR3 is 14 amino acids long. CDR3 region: CASSESAGGQPQHF. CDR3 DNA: TGCGCCAGCAGTGAGTCTGCGGGGGGGCAGCCCCAGCATTTT.

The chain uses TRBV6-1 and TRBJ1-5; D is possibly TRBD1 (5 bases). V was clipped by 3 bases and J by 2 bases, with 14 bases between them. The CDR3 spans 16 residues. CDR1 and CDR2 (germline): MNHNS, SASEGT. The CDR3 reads CASSDGRGGGNQPQHF. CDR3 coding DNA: TGTGCCAGCAGTGATGGAAGGGGCGGAGGCAATCAGCCCCAGCATTTT.

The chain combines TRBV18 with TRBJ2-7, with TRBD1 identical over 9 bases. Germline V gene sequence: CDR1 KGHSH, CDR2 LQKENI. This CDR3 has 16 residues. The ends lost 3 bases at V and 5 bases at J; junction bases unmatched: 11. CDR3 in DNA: TGTGCCAGCTCACCCAATCCCGGGACAGGGATCCACGAGCAGTACTTC. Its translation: CASSPNPGTGIHEQYF. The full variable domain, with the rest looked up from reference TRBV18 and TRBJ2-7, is NAGVMQNPRHLVRRRGQEARLRCSPMKGHSHVYWYRQLPEEGLKFMVYLQKENIIDESGMPKERFSAEFPKEGPSILRIQQVVRGDSAAYFCASSPNPGTGIHEQYFGPGTRLTVT.

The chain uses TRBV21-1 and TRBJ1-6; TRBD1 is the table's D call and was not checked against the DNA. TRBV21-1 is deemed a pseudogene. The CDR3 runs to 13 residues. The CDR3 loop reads CASSVQGEFPLHF. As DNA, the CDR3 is TGTGCCAGCAGCGTACAGGGTGAATTCCCCCTCCACTTT.

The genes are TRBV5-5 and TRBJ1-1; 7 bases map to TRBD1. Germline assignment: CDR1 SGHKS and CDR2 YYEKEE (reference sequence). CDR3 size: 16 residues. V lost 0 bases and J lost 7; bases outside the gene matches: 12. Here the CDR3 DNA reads TGTGCCAGCAGCTTGGTGACAGGGAGGAATTCGGTTGAAGCTTTCTTT. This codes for CASSLVTGRNSVEAFF.

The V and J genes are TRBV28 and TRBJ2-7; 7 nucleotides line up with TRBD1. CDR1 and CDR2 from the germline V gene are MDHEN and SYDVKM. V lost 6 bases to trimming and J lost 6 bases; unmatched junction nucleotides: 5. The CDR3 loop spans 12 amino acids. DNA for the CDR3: TGTGCCAGCAGACAGGGGTGGAGCGAGCAGTACTTC. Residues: CASRQGWSEQYF.

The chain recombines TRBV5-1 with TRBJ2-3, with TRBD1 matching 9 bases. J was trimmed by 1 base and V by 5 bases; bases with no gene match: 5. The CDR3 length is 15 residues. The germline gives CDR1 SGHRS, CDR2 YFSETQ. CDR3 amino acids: CASSGGQGGTDTQYF. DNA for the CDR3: TGCGCCAGCAGTGGGGGACAGGGCGGCACAGATACGCAGTATTTT.

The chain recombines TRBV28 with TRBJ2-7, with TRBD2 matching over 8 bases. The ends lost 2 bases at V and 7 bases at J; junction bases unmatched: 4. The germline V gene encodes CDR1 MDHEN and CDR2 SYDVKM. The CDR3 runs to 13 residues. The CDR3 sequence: CASSLAGGGEQYF. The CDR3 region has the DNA TGTGCCAGCAGTTTAGCGGGAGGTGGGGAGCAGTACTTC.

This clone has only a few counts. CDR3 coding DNA: TGTGCCAGCACAGGGGGATCTAATGAAAAACTGTTTTTT. As protein: CASTGGSNEKLFF. This rearrangement joins TRBV28 to TRBJ1-4; the match to TRBD1 covers 7 bases. This CDR3 contains 13 residues. With V trimmed by 7 bases and J by 3 bases, 2 bases remained unmatched. Germline V lookup: CDR1 MDHEN, CDR2 SYDVKM.